Shown below are 30 T cell receptor beta chains from a single sample sequenced in a study of blood T cell repertoires in COVID-19. TCRdb's table, derived via immunoSEQ multiplex PCR, lists solely in-frame clones and lacks some. Among 250,000 to 350,000 clones listed, around 90% were seen once. The sequenced sample consisted of PBMCs or T cells enriched from blood (not recorded which). These receptors were collected from a woman aged 25 to 45 who had recovered from COVID-19.

V is TRBV29-1 and J is TRBJ2-7; 7 bases line up with TRBD1. J gave up 2 bases and V 7 bases, and 5 bases lay outside the gene matches. The CDR3 runs to 12 residues. The germline V gene has CDR1 SQVTM and CDR2 ANQGSEA. The CDR3 DNA sequence: TGCAGCGCGACGGGACAGACCTACGAGCAGTACTTC. This gives the protein CSATGQTYEQYF.

The V and J genes are TRBV4-1 and TRBJ2-7; D may be TRBD2 (5 bases). Germline V gene lookup returns CDR1 MGHRA and CDR2 YSYEKL. Trimming removed 3 bases from V and 5 bases from J, with 20 bases in between. The CDR3 totals 16 residues. CDR3 nucleotides: TGCGCCAGCAGCCATGCCAACTCCGGGATTGGTAACGAGCAGTACTTC. This translates into CASSHANSGIGNEQYF.

CDR3: CASSPGQNSNQPQHF. CDR3 nucleotides: TGTGCCAGCTCACCGGGACAGAATAGCAATCAGCCCCAGCATTTT. The V gene is TRBV18, the J gene TRBJ1-5, with TRBD1 matching over 7 bases. The CDR3 contains 15 residues. The germline gives CDR1 KGHSH, CDR2 LQKENI. Trimming removed 3 bases from V and 0 bases from J; junction bases left unmatched: 2. The whole variable domain, filled in from reference TRBV18 and TRBJ1-5, reads NAGVMQNPRHLVRRRGQEARLRCSPMKGHSHVYWYRQLPEEGLKFMVYLQKENIIDESGMPKERFSAEFPKEGPSILRIQQVVRGDSAAYFCASSPGQNSNQPQHFGDGTRLSIL.

The rearrangement links TRBV28 to TRBJ1-5; 9 nucleotides agree with TRBD1. Trimming at V came to 10 bases and at J to 7 bases, leaving 8 bases not matched to a gene. Germline V gene lookup returns CDR1 MDHEN and CDR2 SYDVKM. This CDR3 is 13 amino acids long. The CDR3 spells CATRDRVLQPQHF. The CDR3 region has the DNA TGTGCCACCCGGGACAGGGTATTACAGCCCCAGCATTTT.

A note on this clone: The junction departs from the called germline gene at one end, perhaps through a read error. The J gene is TRBJ2-3, the V gene TRBV28, with D perhaps matching TRBD1 (6 bases). CDR3 length: 14 amino acids. Germline V gene sequence: CDR1 MDHEN, CDR2 SYDVKM. The CDR3 nucleotides read TGTGCCAGCAGTTTCGGTCAGCGGACAGATACGCAATATTTT. It is translated as CASSFGQRTDTQYF.

This sequence joins TRBV4-1 and TRBJ1-2, with D perhaps matching TRBD1 (6 bases). V shed 4 bases and J shed 4 bases, with 13 bases lying between them. From germline, CDR1 is MGHRA and CDR2 YSYEKL. The CDR3 covers 14 residues. CDR3 sequence (DNA): TGCGCCAGCAGCCTCGAGGGGGGGATCTATGGCTACACCTTC. Residues: CASSLEGGIYGYTF.

The rearrangement uses TRBV15 and TRBJ2-7; 8 bases match TRBD1. Trimming at V came to 0 bases and at J to 5 bases, leaving 6 bases not matched to a gene. Germline lookup yields CDR1 LNHNV and CDR2 YYDKDF (reference sequence). The CDR3 is 15 amino acids. The CDR3 coding sequence is TGTGCCACCAGCAGAGATAAAGGGACAGGTAACGAGCAGTACTTC. Its translation: CATSRDKGTGNEQYF.

V is TRBV28 and J is TRBJ2-1, with TRBD2 matching over 10 bases. Losses at the gene ends were 6 bases for V and 7 bases for J; bases not matched to a gene: 9. Germline V gene sequence: CDR1 MDHEN, CDR2 SYDVKM. The CDR3 has 15 residues. This CDR3 is CASSSPSGGQNEQFF. The CDR3 DNA is TGTGCCAGCAGCTCCCCTAGCGGGGGTCAGAATGAGCAGTTCTTC.

This chain links TRBV28 with TRBJ1-1; no definite D call. This CDR3 comprises 12 residues. The V end lost 2 bases, the J end lost 6 bases, and 7 bases lay between the germline ends. Germline CDR1 is MDHEN and CDR2 is SYDVKM. The CDR3 DNA is TGTGCCAGCAGTTTAGGGCAGGCTGAAGCTTTCTTT. Translated: CASSLGQAEAFF.

The gene calls are TRBV28 and TRBJ2-5; tentatively, D is TRBD2 (5 bases). This CDR3 spans 13 amino acids. Trimming shortened V by 6 bases and J by 5 bases, and 13 bases separated the two germline ends. Germline loops: CDR1 MDHEN, CDR2 SYDVKM. CDR3 DNA sequence: TGTGCCAGCAGCCCGTCGGGGTGGGAGACCCAGTACTTC. Amino acids: CASSPSGWETQYF.

V and J are TRBV27 and TRBJ2-2, with D possibly matching TRBD1 (6 bases). V dropped 7 bases and J dropped 0 bases, with 15 bases sitting between them. Germline CDR1 reads MNHEY; CDR2 reads SMNVEV (reference sequence). The CDR3 consists of 16 residues. DNA of the CDR3: TGTGCCAGCACCGCCGCCGGGACATCGAACACCGGGGAGCTGTTTTTT. It is translated as CASTAAGTSNTGELFF.

This chain connects TRBV19 to TRBJ2-1; possibly TRBD2 for D (6 bases). Looked up from germline, CDR1 is LNHDA and CDR2 is SQIVND (reference sequence). This CDR3 is 15 amino acids long. Trimming pared 6 bases from V and 1 base from J, leaving 13 bases between. The CDR3 is CASSPGRGSYNEQFF. CDR3 sequence (DNA): TGTGCCAGTAGCCCCGGGAGAGGGTCCTACAATGAGCAGTTCTTC.

CDR3 region: CASSLTPSEGPYNEQFF. CDR3 DNA: TGCGCCAGCAGCCTTACACCGAGCGAAGGCCCCTACAATGAGCAGTTCTTC. The chain combines TRBV4-3 with TRBJ2-1, with D uncertain. The CDR3 is 17 residues long. Germline lookup yields CDR1 LGHNA and CDR2 YSLEER. V lost 4 bases and J 2 bases, leaving 18 bases between the germline ends.

Of note for this clone: As the CDR3 is not closed by the conserved phenylalanine or tryptophan, this likely results from a read error. Because the CDR3's place on the DNA is in doubt, the DNA is left out and the CDR3 is given as listed by TCRdb. The V and J genes are TRBV3-1 (or the pseudogene TRBV3-2) and TRBJ1-1; the DNA was not compared with TRBD1, the D call given in the table. Germline lookup yields CDR1 LGHDT and CDR2 YNNKEL (reference sequence). The CDR3 numbers 13 amino acids, ends counted. CDR3: CASSQTYRGQALY.

This clone was found once. The genes are TRBV7-2 and TRBJ1-2; TRBD1 matches 7 bases. This CDR3 is 15 amino acids long. Germline CDR1 SGHTA, CDR2 FQGNSA. V shed 5 bases and J 5 bases; nucleotides not matched to a gene: 11. This chain's CDR3 is CASSPPRTGYYGYTF. For the CDR3, the DNA is TGTGCCAGCAGCCCCCCACGGACAGGCTATTATGGCTACACCTTC.

The V call is TRBV9, the J call TRBJ2-3; 14 nucleotides match TRBD2. Germline V gene lookup returns CDR1 SGDLS and CDR2 YYNGEE. The CDR3 runs 15 residues. V was clipped by 3 bases and J by 7 bases; unmatched bases: 4. The DNA of the CDR3 is TGTGCCAGCAGCGATGGGACTAGCGGGAGATATACGCAGTATTTT. Translation gives CASSDGTSGRYTQYF.

The chain employs TRBV27 and TRBJ2-1; 9 bases line up with TRBD2. Germline V gene sequence: CDR1 MNHEY, CDR2 SMNVEV (reference sequence). This CDR3 has 17 residues. V was pared by 7 bases and J by 4 bases, with 14 bases of the junction left unmatched. CDR3 DNA sequence: TGTGCCAGCACCCTAAGATCTCTAGCGGGAAGTTACAATGAGCAGTTCTTC. Encoded protein: CASTLRSLAGSYNEQFF.

The chain employs TRBV3-1 (or the pseudogene TRBV3-2) and TRBJ1-1; D is ambiguous. The CDR3 has 16 residues. Per the germline V gene, CDR1 is LGHDT and CDR2 is YNNKEL (reference sequence). V dropped 0 bases and J dropped 3 bases, with 14 bases sitting between them. CDR3 loop: CASSQDTTDGDTEAFF. The CDR3 DNA is TGTGCCAGCAGCCAAGATACGACCGATGGAGACACTGAAGCTTTCTTT.

This CDR3 is CAWSVRGGIGYTF. CDR3 sequence (DNA): TGTGCCTGGAGTGTACGAGGGGGAATTGGCTACACCTTC. V and J are TRBV30 and TRBJ1-2; the D gene is possibly TRBD1 (6 bases). This CDR3 has 13 residues. Germline CDR1 is GTSNPN and CDR2 is SVGIG (reference sequence). V was clipped by 0 bases and J by 7 bases, with 12 bases between them.

The rearrangement joins TRBV6-2 or TRBV6-3 to TRBJ2-3; D gene uncertain. V was clipped by 0 bases and J by 0 bases, with 16 bases between them. The CDR3 covers 18 residues. Germline assignment: CDR1 MNHEY and CDR2 SVGEGT. CDR3 DNA sequence: TGTGCCAGCAGTTACTCCCCCTCGACCGAGACTAGCACAGATACGCAGTATTTT. This translates into CASSYSPSTETSTDTQYF.

The CDR3 DNA is TGTGCCAGCAGCACTACAGGGGCCACTGAAGCTTTCTTT. Encoded protein: CASSTTGATEAFF. The chain has TRBV7-9 and TRBJ1-1; 7 nucleotides agree with TRBD1. V shed 5 bases, J shed 4 bases, and the junction held 4 bases outside the gene matches. This CDR3 is built from 13 residues. Germline V gene sequence: CDR1 SEHNR, CDR2 FQNEAQ (reference sequence).

The rearrangement joins TRBV27 to TRBJ1-2; the match to TRBD1 covers 7 bases. The CDR3 extends over 13 amino acids. Germline V lookup: CDR1 MNHEY, CDR2 SMNVEV (reference sequence). V lost 3 bases to trimming and J lost 3 bases; unmatched junction nucleotides: 1. The CDR3 nucleotides read TGTGCCAGCAGTTTGGGGACAGACTATGGCTACACCTTC. It specifies CASSLGTDYGYTF.

This clone was detected once. The chain has TRBV20-1 and TRBJ2-7; tentatively, D is TRBD1 (6 bases). CDR1 and CDR2 (germline): DFQATT, SNEGSKA (reference sequence). Trimming removed 4 bases from V and 3 bases from J, with 7 bases in between. CDR3 size: 11 residues. In nucleotides, the CDR3 is TGCAGTGCTAAACAGGGCTACGAGCAGTACTTC. Protein: CSAKQGYEQYF.

The rearrangement links TRBV3-1 (or the pseudogene TRBV3-2) to TRBJ2-5; 9 bases map to TRBD2. This CDR3 comprises 15 residues. Germline V lookup: CDR1 LGHDT, CDR2 YNNKEL (reference sequence). The J segment lost 5 bases and the V segment lost 6 bases, leaving 10 bases of the junction unmatched. The CDR3 protein is CASRFGTSPGETQYF. The CDR3 nucleotides are TGTGCCAGCAGATTCGGGACTAGCCCAGGGGAGACCCAGTACTTC.

This clone was detected only once. The chain recombines TRBV6-5 with TRBJ2-5, with TRBD2 identical over 8 bases. Germline V gene data show CDR1 as MNHEY and CDR2 as SVGAGI. V shed 0 bases and J 5 bases; nucleotides not matched to a gene: 5. This CDR3 region has 15 residues. CDR3 nucleotide sequence: TGTGCCAGCAGTTACTCGCCGGGGGGGATGGAGACCCAGTACTTC. Its protein product is CASSYSPGGMETQYF.

In its sample, this clone was seen a few times. CDR3 bases: TGCGCCAGCAGCCAGCCGGGACAGGGCTTCAATCAGCCCCAGCATTTT. This translates into CASSQPGQGFNQPQHF. The chain joins TRBV4-1 to TRBJ1-5, with 9 bases lining up with TRBD1. The CDR3 extends over 16 amino acids. CDR1 and CDR2 (germline): MGHRA, YSYEKL. V lost 3 bases and J lost 3; bases outside the gene matches: 6.

V is TRBV6-1 and J is TRBJ1-1, with unresolved D. Trimming shortened V by 3 bases and J by 0 bases, and 11 bases separated the two germline ends. This CDR3 region has 15 residues. The germline gives CDR1 MNHNS, CDR2 SASEGT. The CDR3 here is CASSDQVVLNTEAFF. The DNA for the CDR3 is TGTGCCAGCAGTGATCAGGTAGTCTTGAACACTGAAGCTTTCTTT.

This chain uses TRBV5-5 with TRBJ1-2; D call uncertain. V shed 2 bases and J shed 3 bases, with 14 bases lying between them. CDR3 length: 15 residues. Germline CDR1 is SGHKS and CDR2 is YYEKEE (reference sequence). As DNA, the CDR3 is TGTGCCAGCAGCTTATTGGCAGCGGCGGACTATGGCTACACCTTC. Its translation is CASSLLAAADYGYTF.

V is TRBV28 and J is TRBJ1-5; 9 positions agree with TRBD1. V dropped 3 bases and J dropped 2; count of bases not matched to a gene: 17. The CDR3 contains 20 residues. CDR1 and CDR2 (germline): MDHEN, SYDVKM. The CDR3 DNA follows: TGTGCCAGCAGTTTTCGTCGGCCCCGACGAACAGGGGGCGGCAATCAGCCCCAGCATTTT. Its protein product is CASSFRRPRRTGGGNQPQHF.

The chain joins TRBV19 to TRBJ1-6; 8 bases are a match to TRBD1. Germline V gene sequence: CDR1 LNHDA, CDR2 SQIVND (reference sequence). J gave up 9 bases and V 4 bases, and 5 bases lay outside the gene matches. The CDR3 has 14 residues. CDR3 DNA sequence: TGTGCCAGTAGTAACCGGGACAGGACTTCACCCCTCCACTTT. Translated, it gives CASSNRDRTSPLHF.